The 27 T cell receptor beta chains listed next were all sequenced from one sample in a study of blood T cell repertoires in COVID-19. Sequencing used immunoSEQ multiplex PCR; TCRdb keeps in-frame clones, though not all of them. The data show about 280,000 clones, 88% seen once. Sequenced sample: PBMCs or T cells enriched from blood (not recorded which). These receptors were collected from a young woman who had recovered from COVID-19.

This chain joins TRBV11-3 and TRBJ1-4, with TRBD1 identical over 7 bases. The germline V gene has CDR1 SGHNT and CDR2 YENEEA. The CDR3 runs to 18 residues. Unmatched junction bases numbered 18, after V lost 5 bases and J lost 6 bases. CDR3: CASSLYTGTDPRDEKLFF. In nucleotides, the CDR3 is TGTGCCAGCAGCCTATATACCGGGACAGACCCAAGGGATGAAAAACTGTTTTTT.

This sequence joins TRBV7-8 and TRBJ1-2; unclear D gene. The CDR3 contains 14 residues. The V end was cut by 5 bases, the J end by 0 bases, with 10 bases between. From germline, CDR1 is SGHVS and CDR2 FQNEAQ. CDR3 DNA sequence: TGTGCCAGCAGCCCAGGTTCCCCTAACTATGGCTACACCTTC. Its protein is CASSPGSPNYGYTF.

This chain joins TRBV6-2 or TRBV6-3 and TRBJ2-1, with TRBD2 identical over 13 bases. There are 18 residues in the CDR3. CDR1 is MNHEY, CDR2 SVGEGT, per germline. V shed 2 bases and J 3 bases; nucleotides not matched to a gene: 7. CDR3 residues: CASSYAGTSGENYNEQFF. DNA of the CDR3: TGTGCCAGCAGTTACGCCGGGACTAGCGGGGAGAACTACAATGAGCAGTTCTTC.

This chain uses TRBV10-3 with TRBJ1-2; the D gene is possibly TRBD1 (6 bases). Trimming took off 6 bases at V and 5 bases at J, with 13 bases between the two ends. From germline, CDR1 is ENHRY and CDR2 SYGVKD. The CDR3 sequence is 13 residues long. The CDR3 region is CAISTDRIYGYTF. The DNA for the CDR3 is TGTGCCATCAGCACCGACAGGATTTATGGCTACACCTTC.

The CDR3 bases are TGTGCCAGCAGCCAGTTAGGGGGATATAACACTGAAGCTTTCTTT. Amino acid sequence: CASSQLGGYNTEAFF. The chain recombines TRBV14 with TRBJ1-1; D may be TRBD1 (6 bases). CDR1 is SGHDN and CDR2 is FVKESK in the germline V gene. The CDR3 extends over 15 amino acids. Trimming took 3 bases from V and 2 from J, leaving 13 bases between them.

The rearrangement joins TRBV19 to TRBJ2-1; TRBD2 agrees at 9 bases. This CDR3 comprises 18 residues. Germline CDR1 reads LNHDA; CDR2 reads SQIVND (reference sequence). V gave up 3 bases and J gave up 1 base; unmatched junction bases: 10. The CDR3 DNA is TGTGCCAGTAGTATTACGGCGGGAGGGCTCTCTTCCTACAATGAGCAGTTCTTC. Translated: CASSITAGGLSSYNEQFF.

V and J are TRBV5-4 and TRBJ2-4; 10 bases map to TRBD2. This CDR3 spans 19 amino acids. V was clipped by 4 bases and J by 0 bases; unmatched bases: 13. The germline gives CDR1 SGHNT, CDR2 YYREEE (reference sequence). As DNA, the CDR3 is TGTGCCAGCAGCCCGCAAGGGGCTAGCGGGAGCCTAGCCAAAAACATTCAGTACTTC. Protein sequence: CASSPQGASGSLAKNIQYF.

This clone was seen more than once but under ten times. The chain has TRBV30 and TRBJ1-2; unclear D gene. This CDR3 spans 13 amino acids. In germline, CDR1 is GTSNPN, CDR2 SVGIG (reference sequence). Between the trimmed V and J ends, which lost 2 bases and 8 bases, there was a span of 15 bases. The CDR3 nucleotides are TGTGCCTGGAGTCCTAGGATGCTTGGGGGCTACACCTTC. Protein product: CAWSPRMLGGYTF.

The chain is built from TRBV23-1 and TRBJ2-3; TRBD1 is a possible D gene (7 bases). TRBV23-1 is designated an ORF whose function remains uncertain. The CDR3 runs 15 residues. V was trimmed by 6 bases and J by 10 bases, leaving 23 bases between them. The CDR3 DNA reads TGCGCCAGCAGCCTGGAGGAGGGGGCGAACGTCCCGCAGTATTTT. As protein: CASSLEEGANVPQYF.

The V call is TRBV2, the J call TRBJ2-1; D might be TRBD1 (6 bases). The CDR3 length is 18 residues. Trimming pared 2 bases from V and 5 bases from J, leaving 22 bases between. Germline V lookup: CDR1 SNHLY, CDR2 FYNNEI. CDR3 amino acids: CASSESIPGYRENNEQFF. The CDR3 DNA follows: TGTGCCAGCAGTGAATCCATCCCCGGTTACAGGGAGAACAATGAGCAGTTCTTC.

This clone was counted between two and nine times. The chain employs TRBV12-3 or TRBV12-4 and TRBJ2-1; no clear D gene. Trimming stripped 7 bases from V and 3 bases from J, with 10 bases between. This CDR3 spans 13 amino acids. CDR3 amino acids: CASIGLIYNEQFF. The CDR3 DNA reads as TGTGCCAGCATTGGGCTTATCTACAATGAGCAGTTCTTC.

The chain has TRBV7-3 and TRBJ2-5; 7 positions match TRBD2. Unmatched junction bases numbered 8, after V lost 5 bases and J lost 5 bases. Germline assignment: CDR1 SGHTA and CDR2 FQGTGA. CDR3 length: 14 residues. The CDR3 DNA follows: TGTGCCAGCAGCCCCGGGGGGAGTGGGGAGACCCAGTACTTC. This sequence encodes CASSPGGSGETQYF.

V usage is TRBV4-3 and J usage is TRBJ2-2, with D unresolved. CDR1 and CDR2 from the germline V gene are LGHNA and YSLEER. This CDR3 region has 18 residues. V shed 0 bases and J shed 0 bases, with 14 bases lying between them. The CDR3 loop is CASSQEAHSYSNTGELFF. The CDR3, as DNA: TGCGCCAGCAGCCAAGAAGCCCATTCCTATTCGAACACCGGGGAGCTGTTTTTT.

The chain couples TRBV7-9 to TRBJ1-2; D gene ambiguous. Trimming removed 2 bases at V and 2 bases at J, with 9 bases between. This CDR3 contains 14 residues. In germline, CDR1 is SEHNR, CDR2 FQNEAQ (reference sequence). CDR3 amino acids: CASSLLGRNYGYTF. The CDR3 DNA sequence: TGTGCCAGCAGCTTACTGGGCAGAAACTATGGCTACACCTTC.

CDR3 DNA: TGTGCCTGGAGTCCGACGAGGGCAGGGGGCCCTGAAAAACTGTTTTTT. As protein: CAWSPTRAGGPEKLFF. The V gene is TRBV30, the J gene TRBJ1-4, with 8 bases lining up with TRBD1. Germline-derived CDR1 and CDR2 are GTSNPN and SVGIG (reference sequence). Germline trimming cut 2 bases from V and 7 bases from J; bases unmatched to any gene: 12. The CDR3 is made up of 16 amino acids.

The chain has TRBV5-1 and TRBJ1-6, with D perhaps matching TRBD1 (6 bases). Per germline, CDR1 SGHRS and CDR2 YFSETQ. This CDR3 has 13 residues. V lost 4 bases and J 7 bases, leaving 9 bases between the germline ends. The CDR3 coding sequence is TGCGCCAGCAGCGCAGGGGCAAATTCACCCCTCCACTTT. Residues: CASSAGANSPLHF.

The rearrangement joins TRBV28 to TRBJ2-3, with D possibly being TRBD2 (7 bases). The CDR3 runs 14 residues. Trimming removed 3 bases from V and 4 bases from J, with 11 bases in between. The germline CDR1 and CDR2 sequences are MDHEN and SYDVKM. The CDR3 region has the DNA TGTGCCAGCAGTTTTGGGGGGGCCCCAGATACGCAGTATTTT. Translating gives CASSFGGAPDTQYF.

The J gene is TRBJ2-2, the V gene TRBV7-6; no clear D gene. Trimming took off 2 bases at V and 3 bases at J, with 19 bases between the two ends. Germline CDR1 reads SGHVS; CDR2 reads FNYEAQ. The CDR3 covers 18 residues. The CDR3 sequence is CASSLPLRQPPYTGELFF. Written as DNA, the CDR3 is TGTGCCAGCAGCTTACCTCTAAGACAACCCCCGTACACCGGGGAGCTGTTTTTT.

This clone was detected a few times. The V gene is TRBV7-8, the J gene TRBJ1-1; D might be TRBD1 (6 bases). The ends were cut back, 1 base at V and 5 bases at J, with 17 bases in the middle. The CDR3 is 16 amino acids. Germline CDR1 SGHVS, CDR2 FQNEAQ. CDR3 sequence (DNA): TGTGCCAGCAGCTTAGAGTGGCAGGGGCGAAGGACTGAAGCTTTCTTT. Translating it yields CASSLEWQGRRTEAFF.

The CDR3 DNA reads as TGCAGCGCTGGGACAGGGATGCTAAACACTGAAGCTTTCTTT. Translated, it gives CSAGTGMLNTEAFF. V usage is TRBV29-1 and J usage is TRBJ1-1; the match to TRBD1 covers 9 bases. Germline assignment: CDR1 SQVTM and CDR2 ANQGSEA. There are 14 residues in the CDR3. The junction had 8 bases not matched to a gene; V was cut back by 7 bases and J by 2 bases.

The J gene is TRBJ2-7, the V gene TRBV3-1 (or the pseudogene TRBV3-2), with D unclear. V lost 4 bases and J 6 bases, leaving 10 bases between the germline ends. CDR1 is LGHDT and CDR2 is YNNKEL in the germline V gene (reference sequence). The CDR3 loop spans 12 amino acids. Here the CDR3 DNA reads TGTGCCAGCAGCCCCCCTTCCCGCGAGCAGTACTTC. It codes for CASSPPSREQYF.

The gene calls are TRBV3-1 (or the pseudogene TRBV3-2) and TRBJ2-1; D call uncertain. The germline V gene encodes CDR1 LGHDT and CDR2 YNNKEL (reference sequence). This CDR3 spans 13 amino acids. V dropped 6 bases and J dropped 5 bases, with 11 bases sitting between them. The DNA for the CDR3 is TGTGCCAGCAGATGGAGAGGTGACAATGAGCAGTTCTTC. It codes for CASRWRGDNEQFF.

CDR3 protein: CASSKGREGSSYEQYF. DNA for the CDR3: TGTGCCAGCAGTAAGGGGCGGGAGGGAAGCTCCTACGAGCAGTACTTC. The chain combines TRBV28 with TRBJ2-7, with TRBD2 matching over 9 bases. With V trimmed by 5 bases and J by 0 bases, 8 bases remained unmatched. Germline V gene data show CDR1 as MDHEN and CDR2 as SYDVKM. The CDR3 is made up of 16 amino acids.

The chain couples TRBV29-1 to TRBJ1-1; D is possibly TRBD1 (5 bases). V was shortened by 1 base and J by 1 base, with 28 bases between the two germline ends. Germline CDR1 SQVTM, CDR2 ANQGSEA. CDR3 length: 20 amino acids. This CDR3 reads CSVEAGAAGRVLRGNTEAFF. The CDR3 coding sequence is TGCAGCGTTGAAGCGGGTGCAGCAGGCAGGGTTTTAAGGGGGAACACTGAAGCTTTCTTT.

The chain uses TRBV7-3 and TRBJ1-3, with D tentatively TRBD1 (6 bases). The germline V and J ends were trimmed by 5 bases and 2 bases, with 13 bases remaining between them. Germline assignment: CDR1 SGHTA and CDR2 FQGTGA. The length of the CDR3 is 15 residues. CDR3: CASSTQGGPGNTIYF. Here the CDR3 DNA reads TGTGCCAGCAGCACCCAAGGGGGACCTGGAAACACCATATATTTT. The whole variable domain, remainder taken from reference TRBV7-3 and TRBJ1-3, is GAGVSQTPSNKVTEKGKYVELRCDPISGHTALYWYRQSLGQGPEFLIYFQGTGAADDSGLPNDRFFAVRPEGSVSTLKIQRTERGDSAVYLCASSTQGGPGNTIYFGEGSWLTVV.

This chain links TRBV28 with TRBJ1-6, with 7 bases matching TRBD1. The CDR3 runs to 16 residues. The germline CDR1 and CDR2 sequences are MDHEN and SYDVKM. The CDR3 region has the DNA TGTGCTGCCGGACGGGGACAGAGGCTTTTTAATTCACCCCTCCACTTT. Amino acid sequence: CAAGRGQRLFNSPLHF.

This clone was seen only a few times. The rearrangement joins TRBV5-1 to TRBJ1-6, with TRBD1 identical over 7 bases. Unmatched junction bases numbered 18, after V lost 4 bases and J lost 5 bases. This CDR3 spans 19 amino acids. CDR1 is SGHRS, CDR2 YFSETQ, per germline. The CDR3 coding sequence is TGCGCCAGCAGCACGGCCGATCGACAGGGCCCCCTGGATAATTCACCCCTCCACTTT. Encoded protein: CASSTADRQGPLDNSPLHF.